The following is a TCR beta chain sequence with its context. The antigen is not known. The sample is drawn from a study of cytomegalovirus exposure and HLA in healthy donors. At the level of the study: Later analysis reported that the roughly 120 validation repertoires shared the platform of the roughly 710 first-cohort repertoires.

V shed 3 bases and J shed 7 bases, with 6 bases lying between them. The germline V gene encodes CDR1 MNHNS and CDR2 SASEGT. The CDR3 consists of 11 residues. Study-wide findings and caveats: Reported results showed that the classifier diagnosed cytomegalovirus status with high specificity and sensitivity.

Clones were sequenced by immunoSEQ multiplex PCR, and TCRdb holds only the in-frame ones, with some missing. The table has about 160,000 clones, roughly 91% seen once. Sequencing was done on a sample of PBMCs. The sequence derives from a woman between 18 and 29 years old in good health and CMV-seropositive. The chain carries TRBV6-1 and TRBJ2-5, with D uncertain. The CDR3 loop reads CASSDVGTQYF. The CDR3 DNA follows: TGTGCCAGCAGTGACGTCGGGACCCAGTACTTC.